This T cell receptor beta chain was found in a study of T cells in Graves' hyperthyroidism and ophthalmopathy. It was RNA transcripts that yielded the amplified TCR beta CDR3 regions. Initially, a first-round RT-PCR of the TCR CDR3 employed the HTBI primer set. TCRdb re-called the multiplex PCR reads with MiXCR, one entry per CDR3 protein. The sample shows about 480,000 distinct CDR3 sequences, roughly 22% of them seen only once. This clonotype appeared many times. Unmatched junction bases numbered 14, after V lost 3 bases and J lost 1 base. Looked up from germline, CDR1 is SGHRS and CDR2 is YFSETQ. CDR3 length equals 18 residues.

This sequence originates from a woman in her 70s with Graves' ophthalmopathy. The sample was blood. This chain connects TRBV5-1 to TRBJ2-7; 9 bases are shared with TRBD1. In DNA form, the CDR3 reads TGCGCCAGCAGCTACTCCCCTTCGGGACAGGGAGGTTCCTACGAGCAGTACTTC. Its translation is CASSYSPSGQGGSYEQYF.